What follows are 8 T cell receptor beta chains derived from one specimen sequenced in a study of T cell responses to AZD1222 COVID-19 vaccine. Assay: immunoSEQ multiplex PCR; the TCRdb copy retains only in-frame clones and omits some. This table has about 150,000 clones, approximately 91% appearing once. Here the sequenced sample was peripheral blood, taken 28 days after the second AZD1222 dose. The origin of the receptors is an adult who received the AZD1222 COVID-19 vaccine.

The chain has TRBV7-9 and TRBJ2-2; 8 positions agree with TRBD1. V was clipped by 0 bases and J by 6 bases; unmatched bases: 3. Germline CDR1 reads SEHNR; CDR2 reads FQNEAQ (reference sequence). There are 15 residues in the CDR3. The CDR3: CASSLADRDAGELFF. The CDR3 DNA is TGTGCCAGCAGCTTAGCGGACAGGGACGCCGGGGAGCTGTTTTTT.

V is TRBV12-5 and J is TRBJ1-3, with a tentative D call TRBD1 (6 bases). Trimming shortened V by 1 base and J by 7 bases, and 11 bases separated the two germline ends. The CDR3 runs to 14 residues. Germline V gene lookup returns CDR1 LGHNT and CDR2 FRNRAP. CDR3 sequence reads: CASGLGTVSNTIYF. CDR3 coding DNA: TGTGCTAGTGGTTTGGGGACAGTAAGCAACACCATATATTTT.

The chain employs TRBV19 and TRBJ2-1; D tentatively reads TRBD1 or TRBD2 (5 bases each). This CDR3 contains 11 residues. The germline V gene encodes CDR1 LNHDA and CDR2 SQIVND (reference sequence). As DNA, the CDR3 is TGTGCGGCAGGGAGACGGGGAGAGCAGTTCTTC. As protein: CAAGRRGEQFF.

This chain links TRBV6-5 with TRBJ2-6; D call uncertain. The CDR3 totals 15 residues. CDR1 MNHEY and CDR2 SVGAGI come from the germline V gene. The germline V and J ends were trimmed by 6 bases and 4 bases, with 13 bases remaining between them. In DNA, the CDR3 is TGTGCCAGCAGGGTAGACCCCAGGGGGGCCAACGTCCTGACTTTC. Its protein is CASRVDPRGANVLTF.

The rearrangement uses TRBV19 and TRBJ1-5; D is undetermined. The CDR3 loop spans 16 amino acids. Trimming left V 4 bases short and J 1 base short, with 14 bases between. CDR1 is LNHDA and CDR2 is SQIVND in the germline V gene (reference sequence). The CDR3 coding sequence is TGTGCCAGTAGTAGAGAAGGGCAGCGGAGCAATCAGCCCCAGCATTTT. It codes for CASSREGQRSNQPQHF.

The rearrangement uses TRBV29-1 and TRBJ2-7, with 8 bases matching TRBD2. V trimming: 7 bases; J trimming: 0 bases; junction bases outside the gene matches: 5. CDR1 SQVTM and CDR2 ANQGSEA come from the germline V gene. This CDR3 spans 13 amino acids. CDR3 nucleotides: TGCAGCGCCGAGCGGGAGTCCTCCTACGAGCAGTACTTC. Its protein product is CSAERESSYEQYF.

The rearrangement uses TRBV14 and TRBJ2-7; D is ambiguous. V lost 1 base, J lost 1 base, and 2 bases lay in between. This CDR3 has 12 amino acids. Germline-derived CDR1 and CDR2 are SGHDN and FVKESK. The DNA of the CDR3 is TGTGCCAGCAGCCAAGTTTCCTACGAGCAGTACTTC. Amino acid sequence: CASSQVSYEQYF.

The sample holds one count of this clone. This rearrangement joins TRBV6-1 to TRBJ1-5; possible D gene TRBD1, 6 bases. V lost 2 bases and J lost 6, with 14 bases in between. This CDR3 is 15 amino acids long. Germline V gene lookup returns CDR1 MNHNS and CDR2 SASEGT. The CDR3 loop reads CASSETQGLIQPQHF. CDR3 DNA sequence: TGTGCCAGCAGTGAAACACAGGGCTTGATTCAGCCCCAGCATTTT.